These T cell receptor beta chains were read from a single sample in a study of blood T cell repertoires in COVID-19. Clones were sequenced by immunoSEQ multiplex PCR, and TCRdb holds only the in-frame ones, with some missing. This sample has 30,000 or so clones, with roughly four fifths found just once. The material sequenced was peripheral blood. Receptor source: a man older than 75 with active or convalescent COVID-19. Both conserved end residues are part of each CDR3. A D gene is named only where the DNA matches it firmly. The size entry is marked missing in some rows and otherwise reads once, few, many or a size class.

len	d_gene	abundance	v_gene	j_gene	CDR3aa	CDR3nt
11	.	.	TRBV24-1	TRBJ2-3	CATSVMDTQYF	TGTGCCACTTCGGTTATGGATACGCAGTATTTT
14	TRBD1	.	TRBV5-5	TRBJ2-5	CASSLGTGGETQYF	TGTGCCAGCAGCCTTGGGACAGGGGGCGAGACCCAGTACTTC
14	.	.	TRBV3-1/TRBV3-2	TRBJ2-2	CASSQAQNTGELFF	TGTGCCAGCAGCCAAGCACAGAACACCGGGGAGCTGTTTTTT
13	.	.	TRBV6-5	TRBJ1-6	CASSRGRNSPLHF	TGTGCCAGCAGCAGAGGCCGTAATTCACCCCTCCACTTT
16	TRBD2	few	TRBV7-2	TRBJ2-5	CASSLVAGGYQETQYF	TGTGCCAGCAGCTTAGTGGCGGGAGGATACCAAGAGACCCAGTACTTC
14	TRBD2	.	TRBV27	TRBJ2-7	CASSSSREGYEQYF	TGTGCCAGCAGTTCCTCGCGGGAGGGTTACGAGCAGTACTTC
17	.	.	TRBV19	TRBJ1-6	CASTQESRGRGNSPLHF	TGTGCCAGTACCCAAGAGAGCCGGGGTCGGGGAAATTCACCCCTCCACTTT
15	.	.	TRBV5-1	TRBJ1-1	CASSLVSGSGTEAFF	TGCGCCAGCAGCTTGGTTTCTGGGAGTGGCACTGAAGCTTTCTTT
13	.	once	TRBV9	TRBJ1-2	CASSLQGESGYTF	TGTGCCAGCAGCTTACAGGGAGAGAGTGGCTACACCTTC
13	.	.	TRBV6-5	TRBJ1-1	CASRLISNTEAFF	TGTGCCAGCAGGTTAATCTCGAACACTGAAGCTTTCTTT
13	.	.	TRBV11-3	TRBJ1-1	CASSFAGNTEAFF	TGTGCCAGCAGCTTTGCAGGTAACACTGAAGCTTTCTTT
15	.	once	TRBV21-1	TRBJ2-7	CASSNTSGRQYEQYF	TGTGCCAGCAGCAATACTAGCGGGAGGCAGTACGAGCAGTACTTC
15	TRBD2	.	TRBV7-9	TRBJ2-3	CASTSTSIFADTQYF	TGTGCCAGCACTTCGACTAGCATTTTTGCAGATACGCAGTATTTT
13	.	once	TRBV2	TRBJ2-5	CASSETGGETQYF	TGTGCCAGCAGTGAGACCGGGGGAGAGACCCAGTACTTC
16	TRBD1	.	TRBV7-8	TRBJ1-6	CASSFGQGSYNSPLHF	TGTGCCAGCAGCTTCGGACAGGGCTCCTATAATTCACCCCTCCACTTT
14	.	.	TRBV7-9	TRBJ1-2	CASTSFDRWYGYTF	TGTGCCAGCACCAGTTTCGACAGGTGGTATGGCTACACCTTC
12	.	.	TRBV7-9	TRBJ2-1	CASSLILAEQFF	TGTGCCAGCAGCCTTATCCTGGCTGAGCAGTTCTTC